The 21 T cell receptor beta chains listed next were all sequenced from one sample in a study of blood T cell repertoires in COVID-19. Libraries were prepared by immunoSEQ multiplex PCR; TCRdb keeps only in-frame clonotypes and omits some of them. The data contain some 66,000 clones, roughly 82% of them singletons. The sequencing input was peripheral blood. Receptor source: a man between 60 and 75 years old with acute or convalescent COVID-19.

CDR3 in DNA: TGCGCCAGCAGCTCGGGCAGGGCCGAGCAGTACTTC. This encodes CASSSGRAEQYF. The V gene is TRBV5-1, the J gene TRBJ2-7; D perhaps matches TRBD1 (5 bases). The V end was cut by 3 bases, the J end by 6 bases, with 10 bases between. Germline CDR1 SGHRS, CDR2 YFSETQ. This CDR3 comprises 12 residues.

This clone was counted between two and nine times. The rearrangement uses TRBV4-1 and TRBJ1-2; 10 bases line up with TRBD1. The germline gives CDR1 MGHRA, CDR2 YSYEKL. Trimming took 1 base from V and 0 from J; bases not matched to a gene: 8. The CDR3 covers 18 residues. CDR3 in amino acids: CASSQGVGTGDSNYGYTF. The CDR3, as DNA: TGCGCCAGCAGCCAAGGGGTGGGGACAGGGGATTCTAACTATGGCTACACCTTC.

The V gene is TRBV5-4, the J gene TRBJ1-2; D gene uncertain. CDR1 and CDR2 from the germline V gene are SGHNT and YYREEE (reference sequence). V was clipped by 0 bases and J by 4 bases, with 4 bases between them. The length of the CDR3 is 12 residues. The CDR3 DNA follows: TGTGCCAGCAGCTTGGATATCTATGGCTACACCTTC. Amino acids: CASSLDIYGYTF. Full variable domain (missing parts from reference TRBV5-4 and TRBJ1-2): ETGVTQSPTHLIKTRGQQVTLRCSSQSGHNTVSWYQQALGQGPQFIFQYYREEENGRGNFPPRFSGLQFPNYSSELNVNALELDDSALYLCASSLDIYGYTFGSGTRLTVV.

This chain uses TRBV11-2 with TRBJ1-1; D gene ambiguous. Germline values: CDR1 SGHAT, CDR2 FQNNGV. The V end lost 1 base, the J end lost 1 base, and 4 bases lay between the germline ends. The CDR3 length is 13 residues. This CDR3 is CASSLGENTEAFF. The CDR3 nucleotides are TGTGCCAGCAGCTTAGGAGAGAACACTGAAGCTTTCTTT. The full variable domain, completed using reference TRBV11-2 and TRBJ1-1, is EAGVAQSPRYKIIEKRQSVAFWCNPISGHATLYWYQQILGQGPKLLIQFQNNGVVDDSQLPKDRFSAERLKGVDSTLKIQPAKLEDSAVYLCASSLGENTEAFFGQGTRLTVV.

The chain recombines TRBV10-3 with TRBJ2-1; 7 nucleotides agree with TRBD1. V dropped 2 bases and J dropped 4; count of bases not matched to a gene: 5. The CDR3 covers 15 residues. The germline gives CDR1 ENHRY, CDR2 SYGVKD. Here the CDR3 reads CAISEDRGQYNEQFF. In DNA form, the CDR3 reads TGTGCCATCAGTGAGGATAGGGGACAGTACAATGAGCAGTTCTTC.

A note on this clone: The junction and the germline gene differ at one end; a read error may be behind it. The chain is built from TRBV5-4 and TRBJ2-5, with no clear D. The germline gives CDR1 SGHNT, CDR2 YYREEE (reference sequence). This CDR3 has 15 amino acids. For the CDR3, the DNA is TGTGCCAGCAGTTTGGTCCCGCAGATTCAAGAGACCCAGTACTTC. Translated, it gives CASSLVPQIQETQYF.

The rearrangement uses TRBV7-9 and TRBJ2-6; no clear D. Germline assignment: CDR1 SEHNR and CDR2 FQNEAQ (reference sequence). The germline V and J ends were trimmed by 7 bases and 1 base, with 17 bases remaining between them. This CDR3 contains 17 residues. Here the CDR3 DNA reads TGTGCCAGCACGTGGGCCCGGGTGACGTCTGGGGCCAACGTCCTGACTTTC. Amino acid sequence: CASTWARVTSGANVLTF. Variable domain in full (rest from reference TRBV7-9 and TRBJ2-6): DTGVSQNPRHKITKRGQNVTFRCDPISEHNRLYWYRQTLGQGPEFLTYFQNEAQLEKSRLLSDRFSAERPKGSFSTLEIQRTEQGDSAMYLCASTWARVTSGANVLTFGAGSRLTVL.

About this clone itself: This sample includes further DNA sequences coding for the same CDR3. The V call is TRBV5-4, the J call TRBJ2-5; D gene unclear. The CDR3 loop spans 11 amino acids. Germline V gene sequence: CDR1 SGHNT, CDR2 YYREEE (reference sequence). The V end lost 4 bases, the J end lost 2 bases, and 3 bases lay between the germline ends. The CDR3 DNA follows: TGTGCCAGCAGCCAGCAAGAGACCCAGTACTTC. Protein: CASSQQETQYF.

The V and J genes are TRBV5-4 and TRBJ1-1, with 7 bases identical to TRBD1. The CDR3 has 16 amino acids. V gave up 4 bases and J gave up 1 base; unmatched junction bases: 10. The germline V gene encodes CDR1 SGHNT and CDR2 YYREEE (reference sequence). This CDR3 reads CASSVSTGKGNTEAFF. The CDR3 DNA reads TGTGCCAGCAGCGTTTCGACAGGGAAGGGGAACACTGAAGCTTTCTTT.

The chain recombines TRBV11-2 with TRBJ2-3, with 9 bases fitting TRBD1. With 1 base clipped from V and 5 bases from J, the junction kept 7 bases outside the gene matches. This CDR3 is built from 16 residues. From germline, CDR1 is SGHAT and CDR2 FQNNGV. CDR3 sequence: CASSLAGGTGRDTQYF. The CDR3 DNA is TGTGCCAGCAGCTTAGCTGGTGGGACAGGGCGAGATACGCAGTATTTT.

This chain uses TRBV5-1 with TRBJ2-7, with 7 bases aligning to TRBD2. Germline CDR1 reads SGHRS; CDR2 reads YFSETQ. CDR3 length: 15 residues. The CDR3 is CASSLESGASSEQYV. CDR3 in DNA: TGCGCCAGCAGCTTGGAAAGCGGGGCCTCCTCCGAGCAGTACGTC.

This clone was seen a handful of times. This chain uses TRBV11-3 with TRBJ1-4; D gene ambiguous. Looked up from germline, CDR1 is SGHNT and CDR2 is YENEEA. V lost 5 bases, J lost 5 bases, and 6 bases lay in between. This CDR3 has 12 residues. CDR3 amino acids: CASSPGNEKLFF. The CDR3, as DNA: TGTGCCAGCAGCCCGGGGAATGAAAAACTGTTTTTT.

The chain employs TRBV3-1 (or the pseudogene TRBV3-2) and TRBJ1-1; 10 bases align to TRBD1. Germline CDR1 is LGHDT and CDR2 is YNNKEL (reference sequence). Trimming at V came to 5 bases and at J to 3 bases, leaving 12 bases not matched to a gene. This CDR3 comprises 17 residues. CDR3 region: CASSSLRTGGPHTEAFF. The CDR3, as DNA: TGTGCCAGCAGCTCCTTAAGGACAGGGGGACCTCACACTGAAGCTTTCTTT.

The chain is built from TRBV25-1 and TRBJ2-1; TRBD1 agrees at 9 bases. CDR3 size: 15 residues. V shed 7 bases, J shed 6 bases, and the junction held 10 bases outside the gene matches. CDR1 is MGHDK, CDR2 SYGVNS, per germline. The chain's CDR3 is CASIGTGNARNEQFF. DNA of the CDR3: TGTGCCAGCATAGGGACAGGGAACGCTCGCAATGAGCAGTTCTTC.

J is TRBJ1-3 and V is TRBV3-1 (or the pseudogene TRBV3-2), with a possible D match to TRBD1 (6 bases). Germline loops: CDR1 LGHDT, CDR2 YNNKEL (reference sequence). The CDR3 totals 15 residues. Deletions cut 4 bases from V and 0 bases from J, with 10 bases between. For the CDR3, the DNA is TGTGCCAGCAGCCGCGGACAGATCTCTGGAAACACCATATATTTT. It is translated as CASSRGQISGNTIYF.

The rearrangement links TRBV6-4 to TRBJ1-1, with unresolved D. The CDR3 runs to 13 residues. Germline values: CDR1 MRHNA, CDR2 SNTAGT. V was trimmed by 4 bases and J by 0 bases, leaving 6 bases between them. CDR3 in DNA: TGTGCCAGCAGTGTCAGGTTGAACACTGAAGCTTTCTTT. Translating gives CASSVRLNTEAFF.

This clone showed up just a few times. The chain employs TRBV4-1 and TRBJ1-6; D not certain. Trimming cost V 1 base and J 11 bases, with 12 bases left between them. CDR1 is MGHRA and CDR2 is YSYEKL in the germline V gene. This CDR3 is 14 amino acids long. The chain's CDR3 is CASSQALQRPPLHF. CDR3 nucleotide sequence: TGCGCCAGCAGCCAAGCGCTTCAGAGGCCACCCCTCCACTTT.

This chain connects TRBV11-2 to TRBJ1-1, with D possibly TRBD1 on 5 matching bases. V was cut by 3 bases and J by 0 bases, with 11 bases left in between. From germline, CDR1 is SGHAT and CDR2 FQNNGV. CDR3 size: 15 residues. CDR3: CASSFGGTVNTEAFF. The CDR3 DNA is TGTGCCAGCAGCTTTGGGGGGACCGTGAACACTGAAGCTTTCTTT. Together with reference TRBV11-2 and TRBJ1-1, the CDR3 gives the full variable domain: EAGVAQSPRYKIIEKRQSVAFWCNPISGHATLYWYQQILGQGPKLLIQFQNNGVVDDSQLPKDRFSAERLKGVDSTLKIQPAKLEDSAVYLCASSFGGTVNTEAFFGQGTRLTVV.

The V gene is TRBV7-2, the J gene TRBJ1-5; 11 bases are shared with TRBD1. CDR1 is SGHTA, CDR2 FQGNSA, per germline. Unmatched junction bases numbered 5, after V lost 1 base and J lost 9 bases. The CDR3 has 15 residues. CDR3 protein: CASSLGTGGLGPQHF. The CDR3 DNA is TGTGCCAGCAGCTTAGGGACAGGGGGCCTAGGGCCCCAGCATTTT.

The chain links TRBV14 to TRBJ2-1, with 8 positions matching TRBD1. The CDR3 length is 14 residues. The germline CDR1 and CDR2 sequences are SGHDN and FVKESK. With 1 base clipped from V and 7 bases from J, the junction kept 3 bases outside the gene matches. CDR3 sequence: CASSQGQGWNEQFF. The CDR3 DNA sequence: TGTGCCAGCAGCCAAGGACAGGGGTGGAATGAGCAGTTCTTC.

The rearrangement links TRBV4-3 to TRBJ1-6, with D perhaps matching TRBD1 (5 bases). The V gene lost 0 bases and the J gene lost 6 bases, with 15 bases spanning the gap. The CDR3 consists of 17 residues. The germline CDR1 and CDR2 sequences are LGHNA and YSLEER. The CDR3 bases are TGCGCCAGCAGCCAAGATTTAAGAGCAGGGTCTAATTCACCCCTCCACTTT. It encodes CASSQDLRAGSNSPLHF.